One and the same sample provided the 10 T cell receptor beta chains below, sequenced in a study of T cell responses to AZD1222 COVID-19 vaccine. The protocol was immunoSEQ multiplex PCR, while the TCRdb copy is restricted to in-frame clones and leaves out a portion. This table has fewer than 110,000 clones, about 90% appearing once. The source material was peripheral blood, sampled on day 0 of AZD1222 vaccination. The receptors originated from an adult in good health.

This sequence joins TRBV5-1 and TRBJ2-2, with D unclear. Per the germline V gene, CDR1 is SGHRS and CDR2 is YFSETQ. The ends were cut back, 3 bases at V and 4 bases at J, with 7 bases in the middle. The CDR3 has 13 amino acids. The CDR3 is CASSSLLTGELFF. CDR3 DNA: TGCGCCAGCAGCTCTCTCCTCACCGGGGAGCTGTTTTTT.

The J gene is TRBJ2-3, the V gene TRBV5-4; tentative D call: TRBD2 (6 bases). V was shortened by 0 bases and J by 5 bases, with 10 bases between the two germline ends. Germline-derived CDR1 and CDR2 are SGHNT and YYREEE (reference sequence). The CDR3 totals 14 residues. The CDR3 DNA sequence: TGTGCCAGCAGCTTGGGCGGGATGGGAGATACGCAGTATTTT. Residues: CASSLGGMGDTQYF.

This clone was seen a single time. The chain employs TRBV15 and TRBJ2-1; 8 bases are a match to TRBD2. The CDR3 loop spans 17 amino acids. V lost 0 bases and J lost 6; bases outside the gene matches: 10. CDR1 is LNHNV, CDR2 YYDKDF, per germline (reference sequence). The CDR3 DNA reads as TGTGCCACCAGCAGAGATGGTGCAGCGGGAGTCGTCAATGAGCAGTTCTTC. Encoded protein: CATSRDGAAGVVNEQFF.

This clone occurred a few times. This chain links TRBV30 with TRBJ1-1, with D possibly being TRBD1 (6 bases). Trimming left V 5 bases short and J 4 bases short, with 14 bases between. CDR3 size: 13 residues. CDR1 and CDR2 from the germline V gene are GTSNPN and SVGIG (reference sequence). CDR3 loop: CAWEQGVTTEAFF. As DNA, the CDR3 is TGTGCCTGGGAACAGGGTGTGACCACTGAAGCTTTCTTT.

The chain's CDR3 is CASSSGTSGSDTQYF. CDR3 DNA sequence: TGTGCCAGCAGCTCTGGGACTAGCGGGAGCGATACGCAGTATTTT. The chain links TRBV7-7 to TRBJ2-3; 14 nucleotides line up with TRBD2. With 4 bases clipped from V and 6 bases from J, the junction kept 3 bases outside the gene matches. From germline, CDR1 is SSHAT and CDR2 FNYEAQ (reference sequence). The CDR3 contains 15 residues.

The chain is built from TRBV19 and TRBJ2-3; D possibly corresponds to TRBD1 (7 bases). Germline V lookup: CDR1 LNHDA, CDR2 SQIVND (reference sequence). Trimming took off 7 bases at V and 2 bases at J, with 16 bases between the two ends. This CDR3 has 15 residues. CDR3 loop: CASTAGQLFTDTQYF. The CDR3 DNA reads TGTGCCAGTACCGCGGGACAGCTATTCACAGATACGCAGTATTTT.

CDR3 in amino acids: CASSAAGRHGYTF. CDR3 sequence (DNA): TGTGCCAGCAGCGCCGCAGGGCGGCATGGCTACACCTTC. The chain is built from TRBV7-9 and TRBJ1-2, with a tentative D call TRBD1 (5 bases). V was trimmed by 5 bases and J by 6 bases, leaving 13 bases between them. Germline CDR1 reads SEHNR; CDR2 reads FQNEAQ (reference sequence). The CDR3 is 13 residues long. The full variable domain, with the rest looked up from reference TRBV7-9 and TRBJ1-2, is DTGVSQNPRHKITKRGQNVTFRCDPISEHNRLYWYRQTLGQGPEFLTYFQNEAQLEKSRLLSDRFSAERPKGSFSTLEIQRTEQGDSAMYLCASSAAGRHGYTFGSGTRLTVV.

V gene TRBV7-3 combines with J gene TRBJ2-7; the match to TRBD1 covers 7 bases. The CDR3 sequence is 15 residues long. Unmatched junction bases numbered 11, after V lost 5 bases and J lost 4 bases. Germline CDR1 SGHTA, CDR2 FQGTGA. The CDR3 region has the DNA TGTGCCAGCAGCCCAAGGGCAGGGGGTCAATACGAGCAGTACTTC. Amino acid sequence: CASSPRAGGQYEQYF.

DNA of the CDR3: TGTGCCAGCAGCTTACCCGGGACTAGCGGGAACACCGGGGAGCTGTTTTTT. Translating gives CASSLPGTSGNTGELFF. The chain joins TRBV13 to TRBJ2-2, with 11 bases that match TRBD2. Germline CDR1 PRHDT, CDR2 FYEKMQ (reference sequence). The V segment lost 2 bases and the J segment 1 base; nucleotides outside the gene matches: 3. CDR3 length equals 17 residues.

The gene calls are TRBV5-6 and TRBJ2-1; D is unclear. This CDR3 has 15 amino acids. In germline, CDR1 is SGHDT, CDR2 YYEEEE. Trimming pared 3 bases from V and 4 bases from J, leaving 14 bases between. CDR3: CASSSNDNSYNEQFF. CDR3 nucleotides: TGTGCCAGCAGCTCCAACGACAACTCTTACAATGAGCAGTTCTTC.